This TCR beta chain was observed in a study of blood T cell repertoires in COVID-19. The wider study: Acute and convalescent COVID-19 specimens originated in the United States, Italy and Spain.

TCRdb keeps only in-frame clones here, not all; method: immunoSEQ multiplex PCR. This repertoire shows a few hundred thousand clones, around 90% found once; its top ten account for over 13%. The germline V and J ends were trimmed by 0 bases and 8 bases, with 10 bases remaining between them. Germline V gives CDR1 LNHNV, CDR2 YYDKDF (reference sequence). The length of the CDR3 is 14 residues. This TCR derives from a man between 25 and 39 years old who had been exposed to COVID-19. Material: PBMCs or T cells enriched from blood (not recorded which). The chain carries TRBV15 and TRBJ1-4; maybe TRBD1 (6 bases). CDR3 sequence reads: CATSRDRGREKLFF. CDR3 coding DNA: TGTGCCACCAGCAGAGACAGGGGACGGGAAAAACTGTTTTTT.